This TCR beta chain was sequenced for a study of T cells expressing NK-cell markers. TCRdb derives one entry per CDR3 protein from the 5' RACE reads, leaving out DNA. Recorded for this sample: 150,000 to 170,000 distinct CDR3 sequences. The CDR3 consists of 16 residues. CDR1 SGHRS and CDR2 YFSETQ come from the germline V gene. The material sequenced was blood T cells: a sorted CD56 or NKG2C T cell subset, CD4+ or CD8+ T cells, or bulk PBMC T cells (not recorded which). The J gene is TRBJ2-7, the V gene TRBV5-1. The sequence was obtained from a woman in her 50s in good health. CDR3 sequence: CASSFLSLETTYEQYF.